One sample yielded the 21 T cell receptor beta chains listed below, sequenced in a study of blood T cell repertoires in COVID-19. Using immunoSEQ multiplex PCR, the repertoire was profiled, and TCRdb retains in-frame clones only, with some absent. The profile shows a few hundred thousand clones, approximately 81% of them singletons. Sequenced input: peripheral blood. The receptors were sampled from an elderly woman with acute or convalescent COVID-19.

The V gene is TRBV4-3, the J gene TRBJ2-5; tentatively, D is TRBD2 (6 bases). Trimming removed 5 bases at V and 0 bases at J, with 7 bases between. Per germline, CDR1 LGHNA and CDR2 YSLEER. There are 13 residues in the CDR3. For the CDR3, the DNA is TGCGCCAGCAGCAGGGACTACCAAGAGACCCAGTACTTC. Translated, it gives CASSRDYQETQYF.

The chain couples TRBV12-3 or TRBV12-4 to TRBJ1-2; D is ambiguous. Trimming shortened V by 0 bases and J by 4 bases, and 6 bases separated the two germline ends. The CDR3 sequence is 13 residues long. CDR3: CASSLAGSYGYTF. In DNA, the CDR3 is TGTGCCAGCAGTTTAGCGGGCTCCTATGGCTACACCTTC.

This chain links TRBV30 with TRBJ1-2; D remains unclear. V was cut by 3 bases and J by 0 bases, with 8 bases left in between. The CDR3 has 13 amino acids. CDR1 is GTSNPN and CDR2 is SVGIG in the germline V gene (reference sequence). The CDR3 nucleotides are TGTGCCTGGAGACACAGATCTAACTATGGCTACACCTTC. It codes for CAWRHRSNYGYTF.

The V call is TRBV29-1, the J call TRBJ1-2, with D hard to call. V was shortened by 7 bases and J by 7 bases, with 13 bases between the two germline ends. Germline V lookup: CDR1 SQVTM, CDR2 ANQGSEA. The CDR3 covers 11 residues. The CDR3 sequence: CSGLREGGYTF. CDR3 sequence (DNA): TGCAGCGGCCTCCGGGAGGGTGGCTACACCTTC.

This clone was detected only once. CDR3 coding DNA: TGTGCCAGCACCAAGTGGGGGCAGGGGCAAGAGACCCAGTACTTC. It specifies CASTKWGQGQETQYF. The rearrangement joins TRBV7-9 to TRBJ2-5; tentative D call: TRBD1 (6 bases). The V end lost 7 bases, the J end lost 2 bases, and 17 bases lay between the germline ends. Germline CDR1 and CDR2: SEHNR and FQNEAQ (reference sequence). This CDR3 has 15 amino acids.

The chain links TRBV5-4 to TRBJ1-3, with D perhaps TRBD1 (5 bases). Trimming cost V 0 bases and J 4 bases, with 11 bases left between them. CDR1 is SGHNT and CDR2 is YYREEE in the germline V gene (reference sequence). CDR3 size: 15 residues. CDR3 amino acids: CASSLVGTGGNTIYF. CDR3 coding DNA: TGTGCCAGCAGCTTGGTGGGCACAGGAGGAAACACCATATATTTT.

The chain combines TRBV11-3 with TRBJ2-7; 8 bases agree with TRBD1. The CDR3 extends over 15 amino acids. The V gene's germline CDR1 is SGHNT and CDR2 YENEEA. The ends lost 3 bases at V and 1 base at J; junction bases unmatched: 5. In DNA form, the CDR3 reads TGTGCCAGCAGCTTGAGCCGGGACAGGTCCTACGAGCAGTACTTC. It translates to CASSLSRDRSYEQYF. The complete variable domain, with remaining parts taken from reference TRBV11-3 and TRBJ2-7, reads EAGVVQSPRYKIIEKKQPVAFWCNPISGHNTLYWYLQNLGQGPELLIRYENEEAVDDSQLPKDRFSAERLKGVDSTLKIQPAELGDSAVYLCASSLSRDRSYEQYFGPGTRLTVT.

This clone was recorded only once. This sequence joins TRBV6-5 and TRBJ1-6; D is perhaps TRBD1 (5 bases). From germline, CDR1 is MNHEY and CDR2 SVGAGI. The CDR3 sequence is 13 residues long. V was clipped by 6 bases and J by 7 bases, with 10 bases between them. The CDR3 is CASRTVENSPLHF. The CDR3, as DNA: TGTGCCAGCAGGACAGTGGAGAATTCACCCCTCCACTTT.

The CDR3 DNA reads as TGTGCCAGCAGCTCCTATAGTGGTGAGCAGTTCTTC. Translating it yields CASSSYSGEQFF. V and J are TRBV7-2 and TRBJ2-1; D remains unclear. V gave up 4 bases and J gave up 9 bases, with 10 bases separating them. Germline CDR1 reads SGHTA; CDR2 reads FQGNSA. The CDR3 runs to 12 residues.

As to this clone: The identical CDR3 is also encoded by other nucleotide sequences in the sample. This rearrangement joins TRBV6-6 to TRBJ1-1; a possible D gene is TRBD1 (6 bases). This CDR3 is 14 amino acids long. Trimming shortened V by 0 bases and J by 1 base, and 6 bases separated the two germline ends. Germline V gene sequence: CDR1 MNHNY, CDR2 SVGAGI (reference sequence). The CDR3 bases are TGTGCCAGCAGTTACTCAGGGGGGAACACTGAAGCTTTCTTT. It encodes CASSYSGGNTEAFF.

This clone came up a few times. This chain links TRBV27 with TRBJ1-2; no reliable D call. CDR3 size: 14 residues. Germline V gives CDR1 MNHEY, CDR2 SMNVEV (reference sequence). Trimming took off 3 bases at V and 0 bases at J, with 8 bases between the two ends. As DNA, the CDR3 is TGTGCCAGCAGTTTGGGCACGTCTAACTATGGCTACACCTTC. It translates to CASSLGTSNYGYTF.

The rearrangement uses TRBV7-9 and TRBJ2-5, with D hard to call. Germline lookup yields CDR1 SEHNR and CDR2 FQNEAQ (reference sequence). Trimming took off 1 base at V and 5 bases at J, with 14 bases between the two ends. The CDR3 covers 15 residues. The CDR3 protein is CASSLEPDLGETQYF. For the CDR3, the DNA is TGTGCCAGCAGCTTAGAGCCTGACTTAGGCGAGACCCAGTACTTC. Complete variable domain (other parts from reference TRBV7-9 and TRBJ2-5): DTGVSQNPRHKITKRGQNVTFRCDPISEHNRLYWYRQTLGQGPEFLTYFQNEAQLEKSRLLSDRFSAERPKGSFSTLEIQRTEQGDSAMYLCASSLEPDLGETQYFGPGTRLLVL.

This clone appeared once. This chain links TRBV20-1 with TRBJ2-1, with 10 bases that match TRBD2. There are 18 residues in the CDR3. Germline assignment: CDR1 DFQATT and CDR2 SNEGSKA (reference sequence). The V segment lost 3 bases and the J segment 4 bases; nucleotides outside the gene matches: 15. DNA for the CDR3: TGCAGTGCTAGTGGGGGACTAGCGACCAAGGCCGTATACAATGAGCAGTTCTTC. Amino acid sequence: CSASGGLATKAVYNEQFF.

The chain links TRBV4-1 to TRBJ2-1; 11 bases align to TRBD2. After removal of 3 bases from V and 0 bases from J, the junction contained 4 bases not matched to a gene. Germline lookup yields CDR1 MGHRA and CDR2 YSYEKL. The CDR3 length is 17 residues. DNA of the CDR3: TGCGCCAGCAGCCAGGGACTAGCGGCTAGCTCCTACAATGAGCAGTTCTTC. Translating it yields CASSQGLAASSYNEQFF.

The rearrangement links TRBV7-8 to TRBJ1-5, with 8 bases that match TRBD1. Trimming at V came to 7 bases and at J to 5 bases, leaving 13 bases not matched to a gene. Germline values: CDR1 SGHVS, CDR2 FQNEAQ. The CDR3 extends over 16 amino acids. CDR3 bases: TGTGCCAGCACAGACAGGGGCATCGGAGTAGATCAGCCCCAGCATTTT. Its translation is CASTDRGIGVDQPQHF.

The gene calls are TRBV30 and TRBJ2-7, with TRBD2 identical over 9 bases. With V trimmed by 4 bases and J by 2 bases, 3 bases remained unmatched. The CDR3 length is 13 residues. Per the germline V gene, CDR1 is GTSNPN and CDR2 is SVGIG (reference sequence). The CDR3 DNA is TGTGCCTGGACTAGCGGGGTTACCTACGAGCAGTACTTC. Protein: CAWTSGVTYEQYF.

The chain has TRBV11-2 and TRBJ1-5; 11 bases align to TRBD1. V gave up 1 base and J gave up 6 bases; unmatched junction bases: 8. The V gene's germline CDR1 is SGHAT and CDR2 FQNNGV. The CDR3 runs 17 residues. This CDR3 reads CASSLGLGQGASQPQHF. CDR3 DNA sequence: TGTGCCAGCAGCTTAGGGCTCGGACAGGGGGCTAGTCAGCCCCAGCATTTT.

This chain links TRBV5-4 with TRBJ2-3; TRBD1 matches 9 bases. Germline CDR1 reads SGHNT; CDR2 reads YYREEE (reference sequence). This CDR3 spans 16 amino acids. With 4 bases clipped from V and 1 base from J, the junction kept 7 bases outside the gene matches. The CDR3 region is CASSPPRTGGTDTQYF. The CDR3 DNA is TGTGCCAGCAGCCCCCCCCGGACAGGGGGCACAGATACGCAGTATTTT.

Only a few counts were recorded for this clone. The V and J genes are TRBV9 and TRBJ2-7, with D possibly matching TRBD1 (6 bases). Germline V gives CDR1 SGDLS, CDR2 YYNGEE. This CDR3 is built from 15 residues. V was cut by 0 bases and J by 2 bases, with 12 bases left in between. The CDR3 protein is CASSVGHQGPYEQYF. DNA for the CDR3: TGTGCCAGCAGCGTAGGGCACCAGGGGCCCTACGAGCAGTACTTC.

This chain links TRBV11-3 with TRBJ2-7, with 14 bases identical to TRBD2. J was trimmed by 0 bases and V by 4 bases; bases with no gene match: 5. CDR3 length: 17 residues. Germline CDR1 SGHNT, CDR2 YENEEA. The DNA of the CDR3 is TGTGCCAGCAGCTCCGGACTAGCGGGGGGTTACTCCTACGAGCAGTACTTC. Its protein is CASSSGLAGGYSYEQYF.

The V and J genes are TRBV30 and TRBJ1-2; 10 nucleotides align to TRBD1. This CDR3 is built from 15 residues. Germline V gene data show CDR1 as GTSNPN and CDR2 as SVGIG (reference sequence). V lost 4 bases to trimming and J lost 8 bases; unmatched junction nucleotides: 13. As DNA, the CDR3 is TGTGCCTGGAAGAAGTCGGGGACAGGGGATCGCGGCTACACCTTC. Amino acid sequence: CAWKKSGTGDRGYTF.